The clone carrying this TCR beta chain has a handful of counts. The antigen is not known. This record belongs to a study of radiation and T cells in renal cell carcinoma. V lost 1 base to trimming and J lost 0 bases, with 7 bases between them. This CDR3 has 14 amino acids. Germline CDR1 SGHDT, CDR2 YYEEEE. Libraries were prepared by immunoSEQ multiplex PCR; TCRdb keeps only in-frame clonotypes and omits some of them. Among roughly 92,000 clones listed, 65% to 90% were seen once. Described time point: blood 4 weeks post-SBRT, at nephrectomy. Indicated treatment: 15 Gy SBRT to primary tumor, nephrectomy 4 weeks later. Nephrectomy followed 15 Gy stereotactic body radiation by 4 weeks. This renal cell carcinoma was of the clear cell type. Findings of the study overall: Top tumor clonotypes rose in blood 2 weeks post-radiation, then contracted. Pretreatment tumor biopsies were lacking, so baseline clonotypes are unknown.

The chain is built from TRBV5-6 and TRBJ1-1, with unresolved D. The receptor was isolated from a man aged 55 to 69 with renal cell carcinoma. Sample: blood, taken from a patient whose treatment included radiotherapy and nephrectomy. CDR3 sequence reads: CASSLLAVNTEAFF. As DNA, the CDR3 is TGTGCCAGCAGCTTGCTTGCGGTGAACACTGAAGCTTTCTTT.